This is a list of T cell receptor beta chains from one sample in a study of T-cell reconstitution after alpha-beta-depleted transplantation in children. MiXCR was run by TCRdb on the PCR reads, yielding one entry per CDR3 protein. The sample carries 75,000 to 100,000 distinct CDR3 sequences, 8% to 9% recorded once. Here the sequenced sample was PBMCs from the stem cell graft donor, taken from the stem cell graft. The receptors come from a human donor who donated a stem cell graft to a child with congenital amegakaryocytic thrombocytopenia. The CDR3 runs from the conserved cysteine through the conserved F or W. Each record gives: V gene, clone size, J gene, D gene, CDR3 protein, CDR3 DNA. The D gene is left open where the match is weak. Some rows mark clone size as missing; the rest say once, few, many or name a class of expanded clone.

TRBV30	many	TRBJ1-1	NA	CAWNGRREGEAFF	TGTGCCTGGAACGGGCGCCGAGAAGGGGAAGCTTTCTTT
TRBV5-1	few	TRBJ2-3	NA	CASSLESGDTQYF	TGCGCCAGCAGCTTGGAATCGGGGGATACGCAGTATTTT
TRBV20-1	many	TRBJ2-1	NA	CSATFGLGTAKQFF	TGCAGTGCTACCTTTGGCCTAGGCACCGCTAAGCAGTTCTTC
TRBV12-3/TRBV12-4	many	TRBJ2-5	NA	CASSPGPVPFETQYF	TGTGCCAGCAGCCCGGGGCCAGTGCCTTTTGAGACCCAGTACTTC
TRBV12-3/TRBV12-4	many	TRBJ2-5	NA	CASSLREARTQYF	TGTGCCAGCAGTTTAAGGGAGGCGAGGACCCAGTACTTC
TRBV10-3	many	TRBJ2-3	TRBD2	CAISESVGTSGTRSTDTQYF	TGTGCCATCAGTGAGTCGGTGGGGACTAGCGGCACGAGGAGCACAGATACGCAGTATTTT
TRBV5-1	many	TRBJ2-1	TRBD2	CASSLLSGGSQFF	TGCGCCAGCAGCTTGCTTAGCGGGGGATCCCAGTTCTTC
TRBV20-1	many	TRBJ2-5	NA	CSAASRALGETQYF	TGCAGTGCCGCTTCTAGGGCCCTTGGGGAGACCCAGTACTTC
TRBV7-6	many	TRBJ2-7	NA	CASSLTGGEQYF	TGTGCCAGCAGCTTAACGGGTGGCGAGCAGTACTTC
TRBV25-1	many	TRBJ1-2	NA	CASSESGLWAGYTF	TGTGCCAGCAGTGAATCTGGGCTCTGGGCTGGCTACACCTTC
TRBV3-1	NA	TRBJ1-2	TRBD1	CASKPFMDRSHGYTF	TGTGCCAGCAAACCCTTTATGGACAGGAGTCATGGCTACACCTTC